Shown below are 6 T cell receptor beta chains from a single sample sequenced in a study of vaccination effects on CD4 cells after COVID-19. This table comes from immunoSEQ multiplex PCR, and its TCRdb copy is limited to in-frame clones, with some not included. The sample contains around 53,000 clones, around 80% of which appear only once. Before any sequencing was done, the ViraFEST assay used viral peptide pools to expand antigen-specific CD4+ T cells. Upon completion of more than 9 days in culture, CD4+ T cells were isolated. Confirmation by PCR established that the person had SARS-CoV-2 infection between March and December 2020. Their antigens remain unidentified. The sample consisted of CD4+ T cells from PBMCs cultured with HIV peptides, taken before COVID-19 vaccination. Subset: HIV-1 Nef peptide pool negative control/reference culture. The receptors here all came from a human donor who had a prior SARS-CoV-2 infection.

In this sample, this clone turned up a few times. The V and J genes are TRBV7-2 and TRBJ2-3; either TRBD1 or TRBD2 may fit D (5 bases each). The length of the CDR3 is 13 residues. The V gene's germline CDR1 is SGHTA and CDR2 FQGNSA. V lost 5 bases to trimming and J lost 7 bases, with 13 bases between them. The CDR3 sequence is CASSSEGLNTQYF. In DNA, the CDR3 is TGTGCCAGCAGCAGCGAGGGGCTAAATACGCAGTATTTT.

This chain connects TRBV2 to TRBJ2-2, with TRBD1 matching over 9 bases. With 4 bases clipped from V and 0 bases from J, the junction kept 0 bases outside the gene matches. The CDR3 extends over 15 amino acids. Germline V gene sequence: CDR1 SNHLY, CDR2 FYNNEI. Written as DNA, the CDR3 is TGTGCCAGCAGTGGACAGGGGGCGAACACCGGGGAGCTGTTTTTT. This gives the protein CASSGQGANTGELFF.

V and J are TRBV24-1 and TRBJ1-2; D is possibly TRBD1 (5 bases). Germline V gene sequence: CDR1 KGHDR, CDR2 SFDVKD. The CDR3 totals 15 residues. V shed 4 bases and J shed 7 bases, with 18 bases lying between them. The CDR3 here is CATSDTQKGRIGYTF. For the CDR3, the DNA is TGTGCCACCAGTGACACACAAAAGGGGAGGATTGGCTACACCTTC.

The chain uses TRBV5-1 and TRBJ2-1; TRBD2 is a possible D gene (5 bases). CDR1 SGHRS and CDR2 YFSETQ come from the germline V gene. The length of the CDR3 is 13 residues. V was cut by 5 bases and J by 3 bases, with 9 bases left in between. The CDR3 coding sequence is TGCGCCAGCAGTTTCGGGGTCTACAATGAGCAGTTCTTC. It specifies CASSFGVYNEQFF. The full variable domain, completed using reference TRBV5-1 and TRBJ2-1, is KAGVTQTPRYLIKTRGQQVTLSCSPISGHRSVSWYQQTPGQGLQFLFEYFSETQRNKGNFPGRFSGRQFSNSRSEMNVSTLELGDSALYLCASSFGVYNEQFFGPGTRLTVL.

This CDR3 reads CASSFLRNTEAFF. CDR3 coding DNA: TGTGCCAGCAGCTTCTTGAGGAACACTGAAGCTTTCTTT. The chain uses TRBV7-2 and TRBJ1-1; D gene unclear. The germline gives CDR1 SGHTA, CDR2 FQGNSA. The CDR3 is 13 residues long. Trimming removed 3 bases at V and 1 base at J, with 6 bases between.

On this clone itself: Other DNA variants within this sample encode the same CDR3. V usage is TRBV12-3 or TRBV12-4 and J usage is TRBJ2-5, with D possibly TRBD1 on 5 matching bases. Trimming took 3 bases from V and 3 from J, leaving 8 bases between them. The CDR3 has 13 residues. CDR3 coding DNA: TGTGCCAGCAGTTTTAGGGGCGAAGAGACCCAGTACTTC. Residues: CASSFRGEETQYF.